The 10 T cell receptor beta chains below were found in one sample sequenced in a study of control samples from healthy donors and cancer patients. TCRdb's copy holds only in-frame clones and misses some; the assay was immunoSEQ multiplex PCR. The table has about 160,000 clones, around 96% seen once. Sequences were obtained from blood. The receptors were sampled from a woman aged 30 to 39 in good health.

The rearrangement uses TRBV6-5 and TRBJ2-1; D is unclear. There are 13 residues in the CDR3. Looked up from germline, CDR1 is MNHEY and CDR2 is SVGAGI. Trimming left V 6 bases short and J 7 bases short, with 13 bases between. The CDR3 DNA follows: TGTGCCAGCAGAGCCTTTCCTTATAATGAGCAGTTCTTC. Its translation: CASRAFPYNEQFF.

This sequence joins TRBV10-2 and TRBJ1-1; D call uncertain. CDR3 length: 16 amino acids. The V end lost 2 bases, the J end lost 3 bases, and 16 bases lay between the germline ends. Germline CDR1 and CDR2: WSHSY and SAAADI. CDR3 bases: TGCGCCAGCAGTGAGGTTGGTGGCGCATGGGACACTGAAGCTTTCTTT. Protein: CASSEVGGAWDTEAFF.

The V gene is TRBV28, the J gene TRBJ1-5, with D possibly being TRBD1 (5 bases). V shed 7 bases and J shed 5 bases, with 18 bases lying between them. The CDR3 has 15 residues. Germline values: CDR1 MDHEN, CDR2 SYDVKM. The CDR3 spells CASIPRDGDYQPQHF. CDR3 DNA sequence: TGTGCCAGCATTCCCCGGGACGGCGACTATCAGCCCCAGCATTTT.

The chain combines TRBV6-5 with TRBJ1-2; perhaps TRBD1 as D (5 bases). The germline gives CDR1 MNHEY, CDR2 SVGAGI. The CDR3 runs 15 residues. Trimming took off 2 bases at V and 2 bases at J, with 12 bases between the two ends. The DNA for the CDR3 is TGTGCCAGCAGTTACACGGGACGGGCAAACTATGGCTACACCTTC. Residues: CASSYTGRANYGYTF.

The chain couples TRBV30 to TRBJ2-7, with 10 bases lining up with TRBD1. Germline V gene sequence: CDR1 GTSNPN, CDR2 SVGIG (reference sequence). The CDR3 is made up of 14 amino acids. After removal of 8 bases from V and 5 bases from J, the junction contained 12 bases not matched to a gene. The CDR3 region has the DNA TGTGCCGGGACAGGGGCCCCACCGGGGCACGAGCAGTACTTC. It specifies CAGTGAPPGHEQYF.

The chain combines TRBV7-8 with TRBJ2-1, with 8 bases lining up with TRBD2. Germline-derived CDR1 and CDR2 are SGHVS and FQNEAQ. CDR3 size: 15 residues. After removal of 2 bases from V and 15 bases from J, the junction contained 15 bases not matched to a gene. The CDR3 bases are TGTGCCAGCAGCTTATTTTCGGGACTAGTCGAAGGGGGGTTCTTC. It encodes CASSLFSGLVEGGFF.

The chain employs TRBV3-1 (or the pseudogene TRBV3-2) and TRBJ2-3; 9 bases are a match to TRBD1. Germline assignment: CDR1 LGHDT and CDR2 YNNKEL (reference sequence). V gave up 3 bases and J gave up 6 bases; unmatched junction bases: 7. The CDR3 contains 15 residues. CDR3: CASSQLTGGLDTQYF. Here the CDR3 DNA reads TGTGCCAGCAGCCAGTTGACAGGGGGATTGGATACGCAGTATTTT.

The chain combines TRBV19 with TRBJ2-1; perhaps TRBD1 as D (6 bases). This CDR3 has 14 residues. The V end was cut by 5 bases, the J end by 8 bases, with 16 bases between. The V gene's germline CDR1 is LNHDA and CDR2 SQIVND (reference sequence). DNA for the CDR3: TGTGCCAGTAGTTCTAGGGGGACGATGGATGAGCAGTTCTTC. It yields the protein CASSSRGTMDEQFF.

J is TRBJ2-2 and V is TRBV4-1; TRBD1 aligns across 9 bases. The CDR3 has 16 residues. The V and J ends lost 1 base and 2 bases, in that order; junction bases with no gene match: 2. Germline V gene lookup returns CDR1 MGHRA and CDR2 YSYEKL. This CDR3 reads CASSQGTGGNTGELFF. CDR3 nucleotides: TGCGCCAGCAGCCAAGGAACAGGGGGCAACACCGGGGAGCTGTTTTTT.

This chain links TRBV5-1 with TRBJ1-6, with a weak D call TRBD1 (6 bases). The germline gives CDR1 SGHRS, CDR2 YFSETQ. The CDR3 is made up of 17 amino acids. V was trimmed by 4 bases and J by 6 bases, leaving 20 bases between them. The CDR3 region is CASSPQPGVWVNSPLHF. CDR3 bases: TGCGCCAGCAGCCCTCAGCCAGGGGTTTGGGTTAATTCACCCCTCCACTTT.